This TCR beta chain was recovered during a study of blood T cell repertoires in COVID-19. The wider study: Whether acute or convalescent, the COVID-19 samples came from the United States, Italy and Spain. PBMCs, B-cell-depleted T cells, or T cells provided the cDNA or gDNA that made up the material.

The CDR3 length is 13 residues. The germline gives CDR1 SNHLY, CDR2 FYNNEI. V lost 10 bases and J lost 0, with 12 bases in between. In the source study's methods: Amplified reference gene primers provided the basis for estimating nucleated cell counts. Produced via immunoSEQ multiplex PCR; TCRdb's table is partial and in-frame only. D and trimming come from the DNA, and the V and J calls and clone size come from that table. The repertoire holds about 290,000 clones, with roughly 90% as singletons. Sequenced: peripheral blood. The chain carries TRBV2 and TRBJ1-1, with D maybe TRBD1 (6 bases). The TCR originated in a man aged 35 to 55 with acute or convalescent COVID-19. The CDR3 nucleotides read TGTGCCACCCTAGGGGGTTTGAACACTGAAGCTTTCTTT. Translating gives CATLGGLNTEAFF.